A single sample gave rise to the 25 T cell receptor beta chains below, sequenced in a study of human thymus T cells. Here immunoSEQ multiplex PCR was the method, and the copy in TCRdb shows in-frame clones only, minus some. The table shows tens of thousands of clones, with 94% occurring only once. Sequencing used blood. The receptors were sampled from a boy under two years old with a congenital heart defect but otherwise immunologically healthy.

The chain links TRBV27 to TRBJ2-7; 9 bases fit TRBD2. The germline V gene has CDR1 MNHEY and CDR2 SMNVEV (reference sequence). The CDR3 covers 17 residues. V trimming: 1 base; J trimming: 2 bases; junction bases outside the gene matches: 9. As DNA, the CDR3 is TGTGCCAGCAGTTTATGGGTGGCTAGCGGGGACGCCTACGAGCAGTACTTC. This translates into CASSLWVASGDAYEQYF.

V gene TRBV5-1 combines with J gene TRBJ1-4; possible D gene TRBD1, 6 bases. The CDR3 runs 14 residues. Trimming took 4 bases from V and 11 from J, leaving 18 bases between them. Germline CDR1 reads SGHRS; CDR2 reads YFSETQ. DNA for the CDR3: TGCGCCAGCAGCCTCCTTGGTGGGGGGCGGAAACTGTTTTTT. It specifies CASSLLGGGRKLFF.

The rearrangement links TRBV6-5 to TRBJ2-3; a weak D match, TRBD2 (6 bases). V dropped 6 bases and J dropped 2 bases, with 15 bases sitting between them. The V gene's germline CDR1 is MNHEY and CDR2 SVGAGI. This CDR3 comprises 15 residues. The DNA of the CDR3 is TGTGCCAGCAGCCGCCTCCGCGGGGTCACAGATACGCAGTATTTT. This sequence encodes CASSRLRGVTDTQYF.

The chain uses TRBV5-4 and TRBJ1-2; a weak D match, TRBD1 (6 bases). CDR3 size: 14 residues. Germline assignment: CDR1 SGHNT and CDR2 YYREEE (reference sequence). V lost 0 bases and J 2 bases, leaving 8 bases between the germline ends. The CDR3 bases are TGTGCCAGCAGCTTGGCCGGGACAAACTATGGCTACACCTTC. Translated: CASSLAGTNYGYTF.

The rearrangement uses TRBV11-3 and TRBJ2-2; D remains ambiguous. With 1 base removed from V and 6 bases from J, the gap between germline ends came to 6 bases. This CDR3 is 13 amino acids long. Germline CDR1 reads SGHNT; CDR2 reads YENEEA. The CDR3 spells CASSLGFSGELFF. The CDR3 nucleotides are TGTGCCAGCAGCTTAGGGTTTTCCGGGGAGCTGTTTTTT.

The CDR3 reads CASRAGVGYGYTF. The CDR3 bases are TGTGCCAGCAGGGCAGGGGTTGGCTATGGCTACACCTTC. The rearrangement links TRBV2 to TRBJ1-2; D may be TRBD1 (6 bases). CDR1 and CDR2 (germline): SNHLY, FYNNEI. This CDR3 spans 13 amino acids. V gave up 6 bases and J gave up 4 bases, with 12 bases separating them. The whole variable domain, remainder taken from reference TRBV2 and TRBJ1-2, is EPEVTQTPSHQVTQMGQEVILRCVPISNHLYFYWYRQILGQKVEFLVSFYNNEISEKSEIFDDQFSVERPDGSNFTLKIRSTKLEDSAMYFCASRAGVGYGYTFGSGTRLTVV.

V is TRBV5-3 and J is TRBJ1-3; D gene ambiguous. TRBV5-3 is noted as an ORF with a role that remains uncertain. This CDR3 spans 12 amino acids. V lost 6 bases and J 4 bases, leaving 8 bases between the germline ends. The CDR3 DNA follows: TGTGCCAGAACCCAGGCGGGAAACACCATATATTTT. Protein product: CARTQAGNTIYF.

The rearrangement joins TRBV7-2 to TRBJ2-1; D gene uncertain. The CDR3 is made up of 12 amino acids. Trimming stripped 1 base from V and 7 bases from J, with 5 bases between. The germline V gene has CDR1 SGHTA and CDR2 FQGNSA. The CDR3 nucleotides are TGTGCCAGCAGCTTAGTCTATAATGAGCAGTTCTTC. Amino acids: CASSLVYNEQFF. The full variable domain, in which reference TRBV7-2 and TRBJ2-1 provide the parts outside the CDR3, is GAGVSQSPSNKVTEKGKDVELRCDPISGHTALYWYRQSLGQGLEFLIYFQGNSAPDKSGLPSDRFSAERTGGSVSTLTIQRTQQEDSAVYLCASSLVYNEQFFGPGTRLTVL.

This chain links TRBV15 with TRBJ1-1; 7 nucleotides match TRBD1. The CDR3 sequence is 15 residues long. CDR1 is LNHNV, CDR2 YYDKDF, per germline (reference sequence). V shed 5 bases and J 3 bases; nucleotides not matched to a gene: 9. Here the CDR3 reads CATSGGRGPDTEAFF. CDR3 nucleotide sequence: TGTGCCACCAGCGGAGGAAGGGGGCCGGACACTGAAGCTTTCTTT.

CDR3 nucleotide sequence: TGTGCCAGCAGCCAAGATCGGCAGAATAATGAAAAACTGTTTTTT. Amino acids: CASSQDRQNNEKLFF. The chain links TRBV4-2 to TRBJ1-4; D is uncertain. The germline V gene encodes CDR1 LGHNA and CDR2 YNFKEQ. This CDR3 has 15 amino acids. The V gene lost 0 bases and the J gene lost 4 bases, with 9 bases spanning the gap.

This chain connects TRBV9 to TRBJ1-2; no clear D gene. V was pared by 0 bases and J by 7 bases, with 19 bases between. CDR3 length: 16 amino acids. From germline, CDR1 is SGDLS and CDR2 YYNGEE. The CDR3 loop reads CASSVGPGSHISGYTF. In DNA form, the CDR3 reads TGTGCCAGCAGCGTAGGCCCGGGGTCTCATATTAGTGGCTACACCTTC.

The chain recombines TRBV5-1 with TRBJ1-6; tentative D call: TRBD1 (6 bases). In germline, CDR1 is SGHRS, CDR2 YFSETQ. Trimming took off 0 bases at V and 0 bases at J, with 13 bases between the two ends. The CDR3 sequence is 18 residues long. The CDR3 bases are TGCGCCAGCAGCTTGGTGGGGACACTGAGCTCCTATAATTCACCCCTCCACTTT. Translating it yields CASSLVGTLSSYNSPLHF.

This chain links TRBV18 with TRBJ1-3; D is unclear. V was clipped by 0 bases and J by 0 bases, with 6 bases between them. CDR1 KGHSH and CDR2 LQKENI come from the germline V gene. The CDR3 sequence is 15 residues long. The CDR3 protein is CASSPPNVSGNTIYF. CDR3 nucleotides: TGTGCCAGCTCACCACCCAACGTCTCTGGAAACACCATATATTTT.

The rearrangement uses TRBV4-3 and TRBJ2-7, with 11 bases fitting TRBD1. Unmatched junction bases numbered 1, after V lost 0 bases and J lost 0 bases. The CDR3 has 16 amino acids. CDR1 is LGHNA and CDR2 is YSLEER in the germline V gene. For the CDR3, the DNA is TGCGCCAGCAGCCAAGATGGGACAGGGGGCTCCTACGAGCAGTACTTC. It translates to CASSQDGTGGSYEQYF.

V and J are TRBV9 and TRBJ1-2; 12 bases line up with TRBD1. Per the germline V gene, CDR1 is SGDLS and CDR2 is YYNGEE. This CDR3 contains 15 residues. Trimming at V came to 4 bases and at J to 8 bases, leaving 9 bases not matched to a gene. The CDR3: CASSILGQGAEGYTF. DNA of the CDR3: TGTGCCAGCAGCATACTGGGACAGGGGGCTGAAGGCTACACCTTC.

This chain uses TRBV4-1 with TRBJ2-1, with a tentative D call TRBD2 (5 bases). V was cut by 3 bases and J by 9 bases, with 15 bases left in between. This CDR3 comprises 14 residues. The germline CDR1 and CDR2 sequences are MGHRA and YSYEKL. CDR3 region: CASSHGSTAGEQFF. DNA for the CDR3: TGCGCCAGCAGCCACGGGTCGACGGCGGGTGAGCAGTTCTTC.

V is TRBV4-2 and J is TRBJ1-6, with 8 positions matching TRBD1. The CDR3 contains 16 residues. The V and J ends lost 0 bases and 6 bases, in that order; junction bases with no gene match: 4. Per the germline V gene, CDR1 is LGHNA and CDR2 is YNFKEQ. The CDR3 protein is CASSQEGDRSNSPLHF. In nucleotides, the CDR3 is TGTGCCAGCAGCCAAGAGGGGGACAGGTCTAATTCACCCCTCCACTTT.

The J gene is TRBJ2-2, the V gene TRBV9; D uncertain. Germline values: CDR1 SGDLS, CDR2 YYNGEE. Trimming removed 0 bases at V and 9 bases at J, with 12 bases between. The CDR3 sequence is 14 residues long. CDR3 coding DNA: TGTGCCAGCAGCGTAGAGGGCAGCCGCAGGGAGCTGTTTTTT. Translation gives CASSVEGSRRELFF.

The chain combines TRBV11-2 with TRBJ2-1; D not certain. CDR3 length equals 14 residues. In germline, CDR1 is SGHAT, CDR2 FQNNGV. The germline V and J ends were trimmed by 5 bases and 8 bases, with 16 bases remaining between them. CDR3 sequence (DNA): TGTGCCAGCAGCCCGCGACATAGCCGCTATGAGCAGTTCTTC. Encoded protein: CASSPRHSRYEQFF. Full variable domain (remainder filled in from reference TRBV11-2 and TRBJ2-1): EAGVAQSPRYKIIEKRQSVAFWCNPISGHATLYWYQQILGQGPKLLIQFQNNGVVDDSQLPKDRFSAERLKGVDSTLKIQPAKLEDSAVYLCASSPRHSRYEQFFGPGTRLTVL.

V and J are TRBV13 and TRBJ2-7; 9 bases fit TRBD1. The junction had 0 bases not matched to a gene; V was cut back by 0 bases and J by 3 bases. CDR3 size: 14 residues. The germline CDR1 and CDR2 sequences are PRHDT and FYEKMQ (reference sequence). Written as DNA, the CDR3 is TGTGCCAGCAGCTTAGGGACAGGGGGCTACGAGCAGTACTTC. It yields the protein CASSLGTGGYEQYF.

The CDR3 coding sequence is TGCAGTGCTAGAGGAAGGGATACGCAGTATTTT. Protein product: CSARGRDTQYF. The chain couples TRBV20-1 to TRBJ2-3; D ambiguous. Germline CDR1 is DFQATT and CDR2 is SNEGSKA (reference sequence). V was shortened by 1 base and J by 6 bases, with 5 bases between the two germline ends. The CDR3 sequence is 11 residues long.

The gene calls are TRBV2 and TRBJ1-5, with D uncertain. This CDR3 contains 14 residues. V was clipped by 0 bases and J by 7 bases, with 10 bases between them. From germline, CDR1 is SNHLY and CDR2 FYNNEI. The CDR3 loop is CASSEAGVRQPQHF. CDR3 DNA sequence: TGTGCCAGCAGTGAAGCTGGGGTCAGGCAGCCCCAGCATTTT.

The rearrangement joins TRBV19 to TRBJ2-3; 7 bases are shared with TRBD1. Germline loops: CDR1 LNHDA, CDR2 SQIVND (reference sequence). The CDR3 sequence is 14 residues long. V lost 5 bases and J lost 3; bases outside the gene matches: 5. This chain's CDR3 is CASSAQGLTDTQYF. For the CDR3, the DNA is TGTGCCAGTAGTGCACAGGGGTTGACAGATACGCAGTATTTT.

The V gene is TRBV10-3, the J gene TRBJ2-7; 8 nucleotides match TRBD1. The V and J ends lost 3 bases and 2 bases, in that order; junction bases with no gene match: 9. Germline assignment: CDR1 ENHRY and CDR2 SYGVKD. CDR3 length: 16 amino acids. In DNA, the CDR3 is TGTGCCATCAGTGAAAGACAGGGGACGGGTACCTACGAGCAGTACTTC. Translation gives CAISERQGTGTYEQYF.

This chain joins TRBV6-6 and TRBJ2-2; D is perhaps TRBD2 (7 bases). The CDR3 runs to 13 residues. CDR1 is MNHNY, CDR2 SVGAGI, per germline (reference sequence). V was clipped by 7 bases and J by 6 bases, with 12 bases between them. CDR3 sequence: CASTSGGPGELFF. The CDR3 DNA reads TGTGCCAGCACTTCGGGGGGCCCCGGGGAGCTGTTTTTT.